This T cell receptor beta chain was sequenced during a study of blood T cell repertoires in COVID-19. Study summary: Whether acute or convalescent, the COVID-19 samples came from the United States, Italy and Spain.

This CDR3 is built from 14 residues. Germline V gene data show CDR1 as SGHRS and CDR2 as YFSETQ. V lost 5 bases, J lost 7 bases, and 18 bases lay in between. In the source study's methods: Amplified reference gene primers provided the basis for estimating nucleated cell counts. Sequenced by immunoSEQ multiplex PCR; TCRdb stores in-frame clones only, minus some. That table furnishes V, J and clone size, whereas the DNA furnished D and trimming. The sample has roughly 170,000 clones, around 87% seen once. V gene TRBV5-1 combines with J gene TRBJ1-2; the D gene is possibly TRBD1 (6 bases). The source is a man in his forties or fifties with active or convalescent COVID-19. The sample taken for sequencing was peripheral blood. CDR3 protein: CASSQGGGAGGYTF. The CDR3 nucleotides read TGCGCCAGCAGTCAGGGCGGGGGGGCCGGTGGCTACACCTTC. Filled out from reference TRBV5-1 and TRBJ1-2, the complete variable domain reads KAGVTQTPRYLIKTRGQQVTLSCSPISGHRSVSWYQQTPGQGLQFLFEYFSETQRNKGNFPGRFSGRQFSNSRSEMNVSTLELGDSALYLCASSQGGGAGGYTFGSGTRLTVV.